Below are 3 T cell receptor beta chains sequenced from a single sample in a study of cytomegalovirus exposure and HLA in healthy donors. The PCR had 60 Vbeta and 13 Jbeta primers. Only in-frame clones appear in the TCRdb table, and some are missing; sequencing was by immunoSEQ multiplex PCR. The sample table includes 110,000 to 150,000 clones. The sample taken for sequencing was PBMCs. These receptors came from a woman under 30 in good health and CMV-seronegative.

The chain recombines TRBV6-6 with TRBJ2-1; tentative D call: TRBD2 (5 bases). The germline CDR1 and CDR2 sequences are MNHNY and SVGAGI (reference sequence). V was trimmed by 8 bases and J by 9 bases, leaving 23 bases between them. This CDR3 contains 15 residues. The CDR3 protein is CASFQNGIARGEQFF. CDR3 nucleotides: TGTGCCAGCTTCCAAAACGGGATAGCACGTGGTGAGCAGTTCTTC.

As for this clone: At the DNA level, this CDR3 is encoded by other sequences in the same sample as well. This rearrangement joins TRBV5-1 to TRBJ1-1, with D perhaps TRBD1 (5 bases). V was trimmed by 1 base and J by 2 bases, leaving 9 bases between them. The CDR3 runs to 14 residues. Germline V lookup: CDR1 SGHRS, CDR2 YFSETQ. In DNA form, the CDR3 reads TGCGCCAGCAGCTTGAACCAGGGAAACACTGAAGCTTTCTTT. Its translation: CASSLNQGNTEAFF. Drawing the rest from reference TRBV5-1 and TRBJ1-1, the complete variable domain is KAGVTQTPRYLIKTRGQQVTLSCSPISGHRSVSWYQQTPGQGLQFLFEYFSETQRNKGNFPGRFSGRQFSNSRSEMNVSTLELGDSALYLCASSLNQGNTEAFFGQGTRLTVV.

This sequence joins TRBV7-3 and TRBJ2-6; D is perhaps TRBD2 (6 bases). The CDR3 totals 16 residues. V shed 2 bases and J shed 0 bases, with 8 bases lying between them. Germline V lookup: CDR1 SGHTA, CDR2 FQGTGA. The CDR3 sequence is CASSLGGVSGANVLTF. The DNA for the CDR3 is TGTGCCAGCAGCTTAGGCGGGGTCTCTGGGGCCAACGTCCTGACTTTC.